This T cell receptor (beta chain) emerged from a study of beta chain features in type 1 diabetes. General study findings and limits: Among patients with Type 1 diabetes, TCRB CDR3s were moderately but significantly shorter in every one of the four CD4+ subsets.

Reverse transcription of all isolated RNA meant that expressed TCRB transcripts were sequenced. Some clones are missing from TCRdb's copy, which holds only in-frame ones; the method was immunoSEQ multiplex PCR. Seen here are approximately 160,000 clones, around 10% observed once, and the top ten hold roughly 0.45%. CDR1 SEHNR and CDR2 FQNEAQ come from the germline V gene (reference sequence). V lost 6 bases and J lost 7; bases outside the gene matches: 7. The CDR3 runs to 14 residues. Details on this clone: Its antigen is as yet unknown.

This chain joins TRBV7-9 and TRBJ2-7; 12 nucleotides agree with TRBD2. This clonotype was obtained from a man aged 30-40 years with type 1 diabetes. Sequenced: central memory CD4+ T cells from blood. The CDR3 sequence: CASRTSGSHGEQYF. DNA for the CDR3: TGTGCCAGCAGGACTAGCGGGAGTCATGGAGAGCAGTACTTC.